Presented here are 26 T cell receptor beta chains from one specimen sequenced in a study of OX40 agonist ivuxolimab in advanced cancers. Here immunoSEQ multiplex PCR was the method, and the copy in TCRdb shows in-frame clones only, minus some. The table has 98,000 or so clones, over 75% seen once; the top ten hold 2.6%. The input for sequencing was CD4+ or CD8+ T cells sorted from blood, taken in a trial of the OX40 agonist ivuxolimab. Source of these receptors: an adult with an advanced solid tumor such as melanoma, head and neck, liver or kidney cancer.

The chain combines TRBV29-1 with TRBJ2-1; D gene unclear. The CDR3 contains 12 residues. CDR1 and CDR2 from the germline V gene are SQVTM and ANQGSEA. V lost 3 bases and J 1 base, leaving 4 bases between the germline ends. The DNA of the CDR3 is TGCAGCGTTGACTCTTCCTACAATGAGCAGTTCTTC. This sequence encodes CSVDSSYNEQFF.

The chain recombines TRBV28 with TRBJ1-4; TRBD1 is a possible D gene (6 bases). Germline V lookup: CDR1 MDHEN, CDR2 SYDVKM. Trimming removed 2 bases at V and 8 bases at J, with 6 bases between. The CDR3 extends over 12 amino acids. The CDR3 here is CASSLGGEKLFF. The CDR3 DNA is TGTGCCAGCAGTTTAGGGGGCGAAAAACTGTTTTTT.

The chain links TRBV5-4 to TRBJ1-1; 7 nucleotides match TRBD1. Germline lookup yields CDR1 SGHNT and CDR2 YYREEE (reference sequence). This CDR3 contains 14 residues. Unmatched junction bases numbered 8, after V lost 4 bases and J lost 5 bases. The CDR3 DNA reads as TGTGCCAGCAGCGAAGGGACAGCCCTAACTGAAGCTTTCTTT. Protein product: CASSEGTALTEAFF. Using reference TRBV5-4 and TRBJ1-1 for the parts outside the CDR3, the full variable domain is ETGVTQSPTHLIKTRGQQVTLRCSSQSGHNTVSWYQQALGQGPQFIFQYYREEENGRGNFPPRFSGLQFPNYSSELNVNALELDDSALYLCASSEGTALTEAFFGQGTRLTVV.

The CDR3 region is CASSSVDTQYF. For the CDR3, the DNA is TGTGCCAGCTCCTCTGTAGATACGCAGTATTTT. The chain recombines TRBV7-9 with TRBJ2-3; no reliable D call. Germline loops: CDR1 SEHNR, CDR2 FQNEAQ (reference sequence). With 8 bases removed from V and 5 bases from J, the gap between germline ends came to 8 bases. This CDR3 is 11 amino acids long.

The genes are TRBV19 and TRBJ2-3; 8 nucleotides align to TRBD1. The CDR3 is 13 residues long. CDR1 is LNHDA and CDR2 is SQIVND in the germline V gene (reference sequence). The junction had 3 bases not matched to a gene; V was cut back by 7 bases and J by 3 bases. The CDR3 DNA is TGTGCCAGTACCGGACAGGGAACAGATACGCAGTATTTT. Protein: CASTGQGTDTQYF.

V and J are TRBV11-2 and TRBJ2-5; 10 bases match TRBD2. The CDR3 sequence is 15 residues long. Germline CDR1 and CDR2: SGHAT and FQNNGV. J gave up 5 bases and V 5 bases, and 8 bases lay outside the gene matches. The CDR3 bases are TGTGCCAGCAGCCTCGCTAGCGGGAGCTGGGAGACCCAGTACTTC. Its protein product is CASSLASGSWETQYF. The complete variable domain, with remaining parts taken from reference TRBV11-2 and TRBJ2-5, reads EAGVAQSPRYKIIEKRQSVAFWCNPISGHATLYWYQQILGQGPKLLIQFQNNGVVDDSQLPKDRFSAERLKGVDSTLKIQPAKLEDSAVYLCASSLASGSWETQYFGPGTRLLVL.

The rearrangement uses TRBV27 and TRBJ2-5; the match to TRBD1 covers 9 bases. J lost 5 bases, V lost 7 bases, and 11 bases had no gene match. CDR3 length: 15 amino acids. The germline V gene has CDR1 MNHEY and CDR2 SMNVEV (reference sequence). The CDR3 spells CASKTGQGKGETQYF. The CDR3 DNA follows: TGTGCCAGCAAGACCGGACAGGGGAAGGGGGAGACCCAGTACTTC.

The gene calls are TRBV28 and TRBJ2-3; maybe TRBD2 (5 bases). The germline V gene has CDR1 MDHEN and CDR2 SYDVKM. The V end lost 6 bases, the J end lost 1 base, and 8 bases lay between the germline ends. The CDR3 length is 13 residues. CDR3 protein: CASSKAGTDTQYF. The CDR3 DNA sequence: TGTGCCAGCAGCAAAGCGGGCACAGATACGCAGTATTTT.

V gene TRBV5-1 combines with J gene TRBJ1-3; 10 bases line up with TRBD1. Trimming took 3 bases from V and 2 from J; bases not matched to a gene: 8. The CDR3 runs to 17 residues. Germline V gives CDR1 SGHRS, CDR2 YFSETQ. The CDR3 nucleotides are TGCGCCAGCAGCTCGGGACAGGGGAGGTCACCTGGAAACACCATATATTTT. This encodes CASSSGQGRSPGNTIYF.

The J gene is TRBJ1-2, the V gene TRBV9; 7 positions agree with TRBD1. The J segment lost 3 bases and the V segment lost 3 bases, leaving 5 bases of the junction unmatched. CDR3 length: 14 residues. Germline V gene sequence: CDR1 SGDLS, CDR2 YYNGEE. The CDR3 here is CASSGTGTDYGYTF. CDR3 DNA: TGTGCCAGCAGCGGGACCGGGACAGACTATGGCTACACCTTC.

The chain combines TRBV28 with TRBJ2-7; D is possibly TRBD1 or TRBD2 (6 bases each). This CDR3 is 13 amino acids long. V shed 11 bases and J shed 7 bases, with 21 bases lying between them. Germline CDR1 MDHEN, CDR2 SYDVKM. CDR3 bases: TGTGCCTGTAGTGGGGGGCCCATTAGGGAGCAGTACTTC. This codes for CACSGGPIREQYF. Using reference TRBV28 and TRBJ2-7 for the parts outside the CDR3, the full variable domain is DVKVTQSSRYLVKRTGEKVFLECVQDMDHENMFWYRQDPGLGLRLIYFSYDVKMKEKGDIPEGYSVSREKKERFSLILESASTNQTSMYLCACSGGPIREQYFGPGTRLTVT.

The rearrangement uses TRBV5-5 and TRBJ2-1, with D possibly being TRBD1 (6 bases). Germline CDR1 reads SGHKS; CDR2 reads YYEKEE (reference sequence). The CDR3 is 13 amino acids. The germline V and J ends were trimmed by 2 bases and 10 bases, with 13 bases remaining between them. CDR3 protein: CASSFPTGIEQFF. The CDR3 bases are TGTGCCAGCAGCTTCCCTACAGGGATCGAGCAGTTCTTC.

This clone was observed a few times. The V and J genes are TRBV28 and TRBJ1-2; 7 nucleotides line up with TRBD1. From germline, CDR1 is MDHEN and CDR2 SYDVKM. The CDR3 is 13 amino acids. Germline trimming cut 5 bases from V and 5 bases from J; bases unmatched to any gene: 5. CDR3 in amino acids: CASSMLTGYGYTF. In nucleotides, the CDR3 is TGTGCCAGCAGTATGCTGACAGGGTATGGCTACACCTTC.

The rearrangement uses TRBV7-9 and TRBJ2-4; perhaps TRBD1 as D (6 bases). Trimming removed 3 bases at V and 6 bases at J, with 12 bases between. CDR3 size: 14 residues. CDR1 and CDR2 (germline): SEHNR, FQNEAQ (reference sequence). This chain's CDR3 is CASSLGAGVNIQYF. DNA for the CDR3: TGTGCCAGCAGCTTGGGAGCAGGGGTAAACATTCAGTACTTC. Based on the CDR3 plus reference TRBV7-9 and TRBJ2-4, the full variable domain is DTGVSQNPRHKITKRGQNVTFRCDPISEHNRLYWYRQTLGQGPEFLTYFQNEAQLEKSRLLSDRFSAERPKGSFSTLEIQRTEQGDSAMYLCASSLGAGVNIQYFGAGTRLSVL.

The chain combines TRBV9 with TRBJ2-3; D remains unclear. This CDR3 spans 14 amino acids. Germline-derived CDR1 and CDR2 are SGDLS and YYNGEE. V dropped 0 bases and J dropped 4 bases, with 9 bases sitting between them. CDR3 nucleotides: TGTGCCAGCAGCGTAGGGACGGAATCAGATACGCAGTATTTT. Translation: CASSVGTESDTQYF.

The V gene is TRBV5-1, the J gene TRBJ2-7, with D possibly matching TRBD2 (7 bases). CDR3 size: 17 residues. The V end lost 1 base, the J end lost 1 base, and 18 bases lay between the germline ends. In germline, CDR1 is SGHRS, CDR2 YFSETQ. The CDR3 protein is CASSLTTGSGASYEQYF. CDR3 bases: TGCGCCAGCAGCTTGACCACAGGGAGCGGGGCTTCCTACGAGCAGTACTTC.

The chain carries TRBV7-6 and TRBJ2-7, with D unresolved. Per germline, CDR1 SGHVS and CDR2 FNYEAQ. CDR3 length equals 13 residues. V was trimmed by 5 bases and J by 7 bases, leaving 15 bases between them. DNA of the CDR3: TGTGCCAGCAGCCGGTGGCGATCGTGGGAGCAGTACTTC. Residues: CASSRWRSWEQYF.

The chain links TRBV6-6 to TRBJ2-7, with D unclear. Germline V gene sequence: CDR1 MNHNY, CDR2 SVGAGI (reference sequence). V was cut by 2 bases and J by 4 bases, with 6 bases left in between. This CDR3 region has 12 residues. CDR3 region: CASSYNGYEQYF. For the CDR3, the DNA is TGTGCCAGCAGTTACAACGGGTACGAGCAGTACTTC.

This chain connects TRBV5-1 to TRBJ2-7; D uncertain. V lost 4 bases to trimming and J lost 0 bases, with 8 bases between them. Germline loops: CDR1 SGHRS, CDR2 YFSETQ. The CDR3 contains 13 residues. The CDR3 coding sequence is TGCGCCAGCAGCCAAGATAGCTCCTACGAGCAGTACTTC. Translation: CASSQDSSYEQYF.

The chain employs TRBV27 and TRBJ2-1; weak D call: TRBD2 (5 bases). This CDR3 has 12 residues. Per the germline V gene, CDR1 is MNHEY and CDR2 is SMNVEV (reference sequence). V gave up 7 bases and J gave up 10 bases, with 14 bases separating them. The CDR3 nucleotides are TGTGCCAGCACCTCGGCGGGCGGGGAGCAGTTCTTC. Translation: CASTSAGGEQFF.

V usage is TRBV5-1 and J usage is TRBJ2-5, with D possibly being TRBD1 or TRBD2 (5 bases each). V shed 4 bases and J shed 3 bases, with 13 bases lying between them. Per germline, CDR1 SGHRS and CDR2 YFSETQ. CDR3 size: 14 residues. DNA of the CDR3: TGCGCCAGCAGCCCTGGGACGGAGAAAGAGACCCAGTACTTC. Its translation is CASSPGTEKETQYF.

The V gene is TRBV2, the J gene TRBJ2-4, with TRBD2 matching over 7 bases. V was clipped by 10 bases and J by 6 bases; unmatched bases: 6. The germline gives CDR1 SNHLY, CDR2 FYNNEI. The CDR3 runs to 12 residues. For the CDR3, the DNA is TGTGCCATCGGACTAGAAGCAAACATTCAGTACTTC. Translating it yields CAIGLEANIQYF.

The V gene is TRBV5-4, the J gene TRBJ2-2; 7 positions agree with TRBD1. The CDR3 is made up of 14 amino acids. Germline CDR1 and CDR2: SGHNT and YYREEE (reference sequence). Trimming at V came to 3 bases and at J to 5 bases, leaving 4 bases not matched to a gene. Here the CDR3 DNA reads TGTGCCAGCAGCTCTAGGGGGCGGACCGGGGAGCTGTTTTTT. As protein: CASSSRGRTGELFF.

This clone has just one count. The chain has TRBV7-9 and TRBJ1-1; 10 bases match TRBD1. Germline loops: CDR1 SEHNR, CDR2 FQNEAQ (reference sequence). The V segment lost 8 bases and the J segment 2 bases; nucleotides outside the gene matches: 8. This CDR3 contains 15 residues. This CDR3 reads CASLAGTGANTEAFF. In nucleotides, the CDR3 is TGTGCCAGCTTAGCCGGGACAGGGGCTAACACTGAAGCTTTCTTT.

The chain has TRBV5-1 and TRBJ1-1; weak D call: TRBD1 (5 bases). Germline CDR1 is SGHRS and CDR2 is YFSETQ. The CDR3 is 14 amino acids. Trimming removed 3 bases from V and 0 bases from J, with 9 bases in between. The chain's CDR3 is CASSSDTLNTEAFF. In DNA form, the CDR3 reads TGCGCCAGCAGCTCGGACACCCTGAACACTGAAGCTTTCTTT.

This chain links TRBV10-3 with TRBJ1-3, with D unresolved. Trimming cost V 0 bases and J 1 base, with 4 bases left between them. This CDR3 is 14 amino acids long. Germline loops: CDR1 ENHRY, CDR2 SYGVKD. The CDR3 DNA is TGTGCCATCAGTGAGTCAGGGTCTGGAAACACCATATATTTT. This sequence encodes CAISESGSGNTIYF.